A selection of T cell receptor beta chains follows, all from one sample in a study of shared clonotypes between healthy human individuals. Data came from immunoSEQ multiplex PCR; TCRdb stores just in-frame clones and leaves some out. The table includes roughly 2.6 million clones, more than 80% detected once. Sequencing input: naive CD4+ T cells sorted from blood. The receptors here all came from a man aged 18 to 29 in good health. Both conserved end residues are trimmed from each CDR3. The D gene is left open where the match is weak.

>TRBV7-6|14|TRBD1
ASSLGTGTGTYEQY
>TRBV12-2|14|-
ASRLAGPRVVNTQY
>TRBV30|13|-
AWSVQGTYQETQY
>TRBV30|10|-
AWSVGPYEQY
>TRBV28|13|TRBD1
ASSDQTGLPYGYT
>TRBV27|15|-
ASSLRTYGSGANVLT
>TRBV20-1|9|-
SASLDQPQH
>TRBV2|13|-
ASSDESGGVGIQY
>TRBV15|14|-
ATSRDPVSANYGYT
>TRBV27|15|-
ASSSYEGVIEDSEQF
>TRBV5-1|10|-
ASSPDGYGYT
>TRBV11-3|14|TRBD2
ASSWGTSGNTDTQY
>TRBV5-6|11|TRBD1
ASSRDRGNEQF
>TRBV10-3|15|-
AISGATSRGGTGELF
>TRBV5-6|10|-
ASSLTDYEQY
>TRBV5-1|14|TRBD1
ASSFRTGGSYNEQF
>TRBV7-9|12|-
ASSFAGVVETQY
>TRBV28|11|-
ASSLGTVYGYT
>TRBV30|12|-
AWEALRSGNTIY
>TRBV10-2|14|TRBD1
ASSETGGWRITEAF
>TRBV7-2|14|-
ASSLSPRGFPYEQY
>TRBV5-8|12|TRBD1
ASSLIQGTTEAF
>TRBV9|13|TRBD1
ASSNGQGLNTEAF
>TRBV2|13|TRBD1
ASTSGGQSNQPQH
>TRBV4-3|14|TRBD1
ASSQEPGQGQETQY
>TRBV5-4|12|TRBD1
ASSPGQGIYGYT
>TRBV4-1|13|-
ASSQEGQGRNTIY
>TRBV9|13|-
ASSVANGGSYEQY
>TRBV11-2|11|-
ASSLETGYEQY
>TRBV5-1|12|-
ASSSGGLQETQY
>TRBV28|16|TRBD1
ASSLFRGQGGENEKLF
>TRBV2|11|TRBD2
ASKEREAREQY
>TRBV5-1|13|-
ASSLVRNSYNEQF
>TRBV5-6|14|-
ASSLFWRGREETQY
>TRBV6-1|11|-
ASSVGTKETQY
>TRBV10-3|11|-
AISGGSYNEQF
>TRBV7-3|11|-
ASSLHENTEAF
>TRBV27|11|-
ATSRGHTGELF
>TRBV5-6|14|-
ASSLGSGTNTGELF
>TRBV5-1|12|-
ASRTTSNTGELF
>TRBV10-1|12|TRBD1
ASSESGTDEKLF
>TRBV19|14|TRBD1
ASSSGTANLNYGYT
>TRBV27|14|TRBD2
ATAFGLAGGVETQY
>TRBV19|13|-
ASRAGVSTNEKLF
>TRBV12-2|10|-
ASRSKVWPQH
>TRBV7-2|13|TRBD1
ASSPRDRDNSPLH
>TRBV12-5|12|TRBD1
ASGGSGTGGKQY
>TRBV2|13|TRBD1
ASFGQGEAKNIQY
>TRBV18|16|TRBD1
ASSPDHGTVSGANVLT
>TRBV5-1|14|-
ASSGEGTGVYNEQF
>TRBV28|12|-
ASSLIDSYTEAF
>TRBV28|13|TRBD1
ASSLSHRGTDTQY
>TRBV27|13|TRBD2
ASSPLAGSYNEQF
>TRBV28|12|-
ALGGSHSNQPQH
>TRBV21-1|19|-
ASMDTSAVFEEGFCSYEQY
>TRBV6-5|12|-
ASRSGTGTYEQY
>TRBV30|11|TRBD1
AWSGTGNTEAF
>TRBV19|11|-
ASSNRENQPQH
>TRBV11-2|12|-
ASSLSGSRYEQY